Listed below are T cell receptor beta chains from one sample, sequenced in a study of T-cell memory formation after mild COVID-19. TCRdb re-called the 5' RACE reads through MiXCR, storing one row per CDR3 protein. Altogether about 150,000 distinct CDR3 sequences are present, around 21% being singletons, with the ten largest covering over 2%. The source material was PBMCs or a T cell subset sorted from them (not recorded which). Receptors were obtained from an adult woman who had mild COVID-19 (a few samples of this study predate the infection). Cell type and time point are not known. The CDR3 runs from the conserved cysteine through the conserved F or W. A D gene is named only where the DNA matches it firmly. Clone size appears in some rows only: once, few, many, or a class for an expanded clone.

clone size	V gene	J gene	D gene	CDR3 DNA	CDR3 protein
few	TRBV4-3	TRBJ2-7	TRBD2	TGCGCCAGCAGCCAAGATCTGCTAGCGGGGAAGTTCGGGCAGTACTTC	CASSQDLLAGKFGQYF
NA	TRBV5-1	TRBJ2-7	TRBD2	TGCGCCAGCAGCTTGGCCGGAAGACTAGCGAGACCTTACTACGAGCAGTACTTC	CASSLAGRLARPYYEQYF
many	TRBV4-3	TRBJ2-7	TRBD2	TGCGCCAGCAGCCAGTCCGGACTAGCGGGAGGCGAAGAGCAGTACTTC	CASSQSGLAGGEEQYF
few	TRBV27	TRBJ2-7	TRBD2	TGTGCCAGCAGTCCTTATGTAGCGGGATCTCTCTACGAGCAGTACTTC	CASSPYVAGSLYEQYF
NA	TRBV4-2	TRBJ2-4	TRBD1	TGTGCCAGCAGCCAGGCTATTCGGACAGGGGGCGTCTTC	CASSQAIRTGGVF
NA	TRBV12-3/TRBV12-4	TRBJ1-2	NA	TGTGCCAGCAGCCGAGGGGAGGCCTATGGCTACACCTTC	CASSRGEAYGYTF
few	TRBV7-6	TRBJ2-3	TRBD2	TGTGCCAGCAGCTTGATCCGGCTCAGAGGGGAGGGATCAGATACGCAGTATTTT	CASSLIRLRGEGSDTQYF
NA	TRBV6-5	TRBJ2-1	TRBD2	TGTGCCAGCAGTTACTCTCGCTCTAGCGGGAACTCCTACAATGAGCAGTTCTTC	CASSYSRSSGNSYNEQFF
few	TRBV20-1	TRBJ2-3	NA	TGCAGTGCGCTCCGACGGGGCGGCGGCACAGATACGCAGTATTTT	CSALRRGGGTDTQYF
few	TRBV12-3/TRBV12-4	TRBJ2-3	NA	TGTGCCAGCACCTCAATGAGAGCGGACACAGATACGCAGTATTTT	CASTSMRADTDTQYF
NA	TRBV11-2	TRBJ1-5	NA	TGTGCCAGCAGCTTGGGTCAGCTTCAGCCCCAGCATTTT	CASSLGQLQPQHF
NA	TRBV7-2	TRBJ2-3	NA	TGTGCCAGCAGTCTGTACTCAGATACGCAGTATTTT	CASSLYSDTQYF
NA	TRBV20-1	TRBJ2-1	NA	TGCAGTGCTAGTCTCAACAATGAGCAGTTCTTC	CSASLNNEQFF
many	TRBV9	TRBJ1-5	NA	TGTGCCAGCAGCGTAGACGGGGCCAATCAGCCCCAGCATTTT	CASSVDGANQPQHF
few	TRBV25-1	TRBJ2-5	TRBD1	TGTGCCAGCAGTGCATACGCCGGGACAGGGGGCCAAGAGACCCAGTACTTC	CASSAYAGTGGQETQYF
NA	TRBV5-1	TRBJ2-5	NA	TGCGCCAGCAGCTTGACGGGTCTCCAAGAGACCCAGTACTTC	CASSLTGLQETQYF
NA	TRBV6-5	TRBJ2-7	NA	TGTGCCACCACTGTAGGGGGGGAGCAGTACTTC	CATTVGGEQYF
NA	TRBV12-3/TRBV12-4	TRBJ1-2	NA	TGTGCCAGCAGTTGGACGGTGGCTAACTATGGCTACACCTTC	CASSWTVANYGYTF
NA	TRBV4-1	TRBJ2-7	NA	TGCGCCAGCAGCCAGACGGCAGCGGCTTCTTACGAGCAGTACTTC	CASSQTAAASYEQYF
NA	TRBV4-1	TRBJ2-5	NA	TGCGCCAGCAGCCACGAAGGTCGGGAGACCCAGTACTTC	CASSHEGRETQYF
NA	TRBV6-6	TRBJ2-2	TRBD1	TGTGCCAGCAGTAGACAGGGATTCGGGGAGCTGTTTTTT	CASSRQGFGELFF
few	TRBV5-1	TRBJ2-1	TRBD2	TGCGCCAGCAGCTTGGTGTGGGGGGGGATCTACAATGAGCAGTTCTTC	CASSLVWGGIYNEQFF
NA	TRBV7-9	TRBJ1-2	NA	TGTGCCAGCAGCCCCTCCTATGGCTACACCTTC	CASSPSYGYTF
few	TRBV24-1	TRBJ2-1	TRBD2	TGTGCCACCAGTGATGCGGGGGACTACAATGAGCAGTTCTTC	CATSDAGDYNEQFF
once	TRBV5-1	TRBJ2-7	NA	TGCGCCAGCAGCTCGACAGATTACGAGCAGTACTTC	CASSSTDYEQYF
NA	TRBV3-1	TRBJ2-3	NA	TGTGCCAGCAGCCAAATGGGACACAGCACAGATACGCAGTATTTT	CASSQMGHSTDTQYF
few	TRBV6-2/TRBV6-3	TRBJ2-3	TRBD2	TGTGCCAGCAGTTACTGGCTAGCGGGAGATGCAGATACGCAGTATTTT	CASSYWLAGDADTQYF
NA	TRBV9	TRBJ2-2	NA	TGTGCCAGCAGCGTAGGGAGACTGACCGGGGAGCTGTTTTTT	CASSVGRLTGELFF
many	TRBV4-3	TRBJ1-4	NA	TGCGCCAGCAGCCAGCAACAGGGAGGGAATGAAAAACTGTTTTTT	CASSQQQGGNEKLFF
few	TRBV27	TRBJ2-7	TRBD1	TGTGCCAGCAGGGGGACAGGAATAGCCTACGAGCAGTACTTC	CASRGTGIAYEQYF
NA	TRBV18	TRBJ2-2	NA	TGTGCCAGCTCACAGCGGATTACAGCAAACACCGGGGAGCTGTTTTTT	CASSQRITANTGELFF
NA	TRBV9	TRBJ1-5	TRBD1	TGTGCCAGCAGCGCGGACAGGAATCAGCCCCAGCATTTT	CASSADRNQPQHF
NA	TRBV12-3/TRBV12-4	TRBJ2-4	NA	TGTGCCAGCAGTTTAGTAGAGTGGTCCAAAAACATTCAGTACTTC	CASSLVEWSKNIQYF
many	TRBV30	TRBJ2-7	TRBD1	TGTGCCTGGAGTACGCGGGACAGGGGGTACGAGCAGTACTTC	CAWSTRDRGYEQYF
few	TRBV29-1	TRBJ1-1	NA	TGCAGCGTTGAAGTCGTGAACACTGAAGCTTTCTTT	CSVEVVNTEAFF
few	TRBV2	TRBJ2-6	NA	TGTGCCAGCAGAAGAGGTTACTCTGGGGCCAACGTCCTGACTTTC	CASRRGYSGANVLTF
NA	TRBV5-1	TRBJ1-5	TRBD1	TGCGCCAGCAGCTTCGGGACAGGGAACAATCAGCCCCAGCATTTT	CASSFGTGNNQPQHF
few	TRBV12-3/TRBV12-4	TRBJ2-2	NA	TGTGCCAGCACCCTCGCGGCAGGGAACACCGGGGAGCTGTTTTTT	CASTLAAGNTGELFF
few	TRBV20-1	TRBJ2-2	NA	TGCAGTGCTAGAGGCACCGGGGAGCTGTTTTTT	CSARGTGELFF
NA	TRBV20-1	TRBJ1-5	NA	TGCAGTGCTAGAGAGGGAGGAGGCAATCAGCCCCAGCATTTT	CSAREGGGNQPQHF
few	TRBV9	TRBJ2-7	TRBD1	TGTGCCAGCAGCGTAGGCACAGGGGGTTCGCTGGAGCAGTACTTC	CASSVGTGGSLEQYF